The 14 T cell receptor beta chains listed next were all sequenced from one sample in a study of early T cells in non-severe SARS-CoV-2 infection. Via MiXCR, TCRdb re-called the 5' RACE reads, giving one row per CDR3 protein. The table lists 65,000 to 95,000 distinct CDR3 sequences, 11% to 15% of them singletons. The specimen sequenced was whole blood. The receptor set was obtained from an adult who was a healthcare worker with PCR-confirmed SARS-CoV-2 infection or an uninfected control (not recorded which).

This clonotype was seen a single time. The chain employs TRBV12-3 or TRBV12-4 and TRBJ1-2, with D unclear. This CDR3 contains 13 residues. Trimming cost V 6 bases and J 8 bases, with 16 bases left between them. The CDR3 DNA reads TGTGCCAGCAGCCTCTTAGGTTCTGGAGGCTACACCTTC. Amino acids: CASSLLGSGGYTF.

V and J are TRBV2 and TRBJ2-3, with a tentative D call TRBD2 (6 bases). The CDR3 sequence is 16 residues long. The V gene's germline CDR1 is SNHLY and CDR2 FYNNEI. Trimming stripped 1 base from V and 3 bases from J, with 14 bases between. CDR3 region: CASSEGRGSVTDTQYF. The CDR3 nucleotides are TGTGCCAGCAGTGAAGGGCGGGGTTCGGTTACAGATACGCAGTATTTT.

The gene calls are TRBV4-3 and TRBJ1-5, with D possibly being TRBD1 (5 bases). This CDR3 has 16 residues. The ends were cut back, 0 bases at V and 9 bases at J, with 18 bases in the middle. Germline V gene data show CDR1 as LGHNA and CDR2 as YSLEER. CDR3 sequence: CASSQDLRGGTVPQHF. The CDR3 DNA follows: TGCGCCAGCAGCCAAGATCTTAGGGGAGGGACGGTGCCCCAGCATTTT.

The chain is built from TRBV6-6 and TRBJ1-1; the D is unclear. Looked up from germline, CDR1 is MNHNY and CDR2 is SVGAGI (reference sequence). The CDR3 totals 17 residues. V gave up 7 bases and J gave up 5 bases, with 26 bases separating them. The CDR3 reads CASTLSRGMFSGTEAFF. DNA for the CDR3: TGTGCCAGCACGCTCAGTCGGGGTATGTTCTCGGGAACTGAAGCTTTCTTT.

This clonotype was detected a few times. The rearrangement uses TRBV7-3 and TRBJ1-1; D remains unclear. CDR1 is SGHTA, CDR2 FQGTGA, per germline. This CDR3 comprises 13 residues. The V end lost 6 bases, the J end lost 3 bases, and 11 bases lay between the germline ends. The DNA for the CDR3 is TGTGCCAGCAGTGCCGAGCCGTACACTGAAGCTTTCTTT. This sequence encodes CASSAEPYTEAFF.

The table lists this clonotype with many counts. The rearrangement joins TRBV6-5 to TRBJ1-6; the D gene is possibly TRBD1 (6 bases). V lost 5 bases, J lost 6 bases, and 17 bases lay in between. Germline CDR1 reads MNHEY; CDR2 reads SVGAGI. The CDR3 spans 16 residues. CDR3 coding DNA: TGTGCCAGCAGTAAAGTGGGGCGGACAGTTAATTCACCCCTCCACTTT. This translates into CASSKVGRTVNSPLHF.

The chain joins TRBV4-2 to TRBJ1-1; D is unclear. CDR3 length equals 14 residues. Trimming took 4 bases from V and 5 from J, leaving 14 bases between them. CDR1 and CDR2 (germline): LGHNA, YNFKEQ. The CDR3 region has the DNA TGTGCCAGCAGCCTAAGGGTAGGGAGAACTGAAGCTTTCTTT. Protein sequence: CASSLRVGRTEAFF.

The V gene is TRBV27, the J gene TRBJ1-1, with TRBD1 as a possible D gene (5 bases). Trimming took off 6 bases at V and 4 bases at J, with 18 bases between the two ends. In germline, CDR1 is MNHEY, CDR2 SMNVEV (reference sequence). The CDR3 is 15 amino acids. In DNA form, the CDR3 reads TGTGCCAGCAGCCGGGACGGGAGGGCTAGCACTGAAGCTTTCTTT. Amino acids: CASSRDGRASTEAFF.

This rearrangement joins TRBV19 to TRBJ2-7, with D maybe TRBD1 (8 bases). There are 14 residues in the CDR3. CDR1 is LNHDA, CDR2 SQIVND, per germline (reference sequence). Deletions cut 5 bases from V and 6 bases from J, with 17 bases between. CDR3 DNA: TGTGCCAGTAGTCCTGACAGGGGAGGGCGCGAGCAGTACTTC. Translating gives CASSPDRGGREQYF.

This chain links TRBV28 with TRBJ1-1; TRBD1 is a possible D gene (6 bases). The CDR3 is made up of 15 amino acids. The germline V and J ends were trimmed by 5 bases and 1 base, with 14 bases remaining between them. Germline V gives CDR1 MDHEN, CDR2 SYDVKM. The CDR3 nucleotides read TGTGCCAGCAGTACCCCGGGACAAACGAACACTGAAGCTTTCTTT. Translating gives CASSTPGQTNTEAFF.

The chain uses TRBV6-5 and TRBJ2-7; D remains ambiguous. In germline, CDR1 is MNHEY, CDR2 SVGAGI. CDR3 length: 11 amino acids. The ends were cut back, 5 bases at V and 4 bases at J, with 6 bases in the middle. The CDR3 nucleotides are TGTGCCAGCAGTACTACTTACGAGCAGTACTTC. Its translation: CASSTTYEQYF.

This chain links TRBV29-1 with TRBJ1-1; D not resolved. The V gene's germline CDR1 is SQVTM and CDR2 ANQGSEA. This CDR3 contains 12 residues. Trimming took 6 bases from V and 0 from J, leaving 8 bases between them. The CDR3 spells CSVDQVNTEAFF. CDR3 bases: TGCAGCGTCGATCAGGTGAACACTGAAGCTTTCTTT.

The V call is TRBV10-3, the J call TRBJ2-2; D is perhaps TRBD2 (6 bases). CDR1 and CDR2 from the germline V gene are ENHRY and SYGVKD. With 6 bases removed from V and 0 bases from J, the gap between germline ends came to 8 bases. The CDR3 runs 14 residues. CDR3 DNA sequence: TGTGCCATCAGCGGGGGACCGAACACCGGGGAGCTGTTTTTT. Translation gives CAISGGPNTGELFF.

This clonotype was picked up many times. CDR3 loop: CAISESGYEQYF. CDR3 DNA: TGTGCCATCAGTGAGAGCGGGTACGAGCAGTACTTC. J is TRBJ2-7 and V is TRBV10-3, with D perhaps TRBD2 (6 bases). The CDR3 covers 12 residues. Trimming took off 2 bases at V and 4 bases at J, with 6 bases between the two ends. Germline V gene lookup returns CDR1 ENHRY and CDR2 SYGVKD.